Below, 25 T cell receptor beta chains from the same sample are listed, as sequenced in a study of blood T cell repertoires in COVID-19. Here immunoSEQ multiplex PCR was the method, and the copy in TCRdb shows in-frame clones only, minus some. The sample carries roughly 130,000 clones, roughly 86% recorded once. Sequenced material: peripheral blood. The receptors here all came from a woman between 55 and 75 years old with acute or convalescent COVID-19.

The chain employs TRBV2 and TRBJ2-2, with 11 bases fitting TRBD2. This CDR3 comprises 15 residues. The germline gives CDR1 SNHLY, CDR2 FYNNEI. Trimming took 6 bases from V and 5 from J; bases not matched to a gene: 5. The CDR3 reads CASRAGTSGTGELFF. The CDR3 region has the DNA TGTGCCAGCAGGGCCGGGACTAGCGGTACCGGGGAGCTGTTTTTT.

V gene TRBV19 combines with J gene TRBJ2-1, with 10 nucleotides matching TRBD2. CDR1 is LNHDA, CDR2 SQIVND, per germline (reference sequence). The trim removed 4 bases at V and 0 bases at J, leaving 3 bases unmatched. The CDR3 spans 16 residues. CDR3 bases: TGTGCCAGTAGTAGCCTAGCGGGAGTCTCCTACAATGAGCAGTTCTTC. It codes for CASSSLAGVSYNEQFF.

This chain uses TRBV7-8 with TRBJ1-2; 7 nucleotides line up with TRBD1. Trimming took 3 bases from V and 7 from J; bases not matched to a gene: 2. The V gene's germline CDR1 is SGHVS and CDR2 FQNEAQ. The CDR3 contains 12 residues. The CDR3 is CASSLNRGGYTF. CDR3 nucleotide sequence: TGTGCCAGCAGCTTGAACAGGGGTGGCTACACCTTC. Combining the CDR3 with reference TRBV7-8 and TRBJ1-2 gives the whole variable domain GAGVSQSPRYKVAKRGQDVALRCDPISGHVSLFWYQQALGQGPEFLTYFQNEAQLDKSGLPSDRFFAERPEGSVSTLKIQRTQQEDSAVYLCASSLNRGGYTFGSGTRLTVV.

This rearrangement joins TRBV30 to TRBJ1-1; no firm D call. V lost 3 bases and J 10 bases, leaving 15 bases between the germline ends. The CDR3 sequence is 12 residues long. In germline, CDR1 is GTSNPN, CDR2 SVGIG (reference sequence). CDR3 loop: CAWRGMERRAFF. CDR3 DNA sequence: TGTGCCTGGAGGGGCATGGAACGTAGAGCTTTCTTT.

Worth noting for this clone: The sample has other DNA sequences that encode this CDR3 too. This chain uses TRBV10-1 with TRBJ1-1; the D gene is possibly TRBD1 (6 bases). This CDR3 spans 13 amino acids. The germline V and J ends were trimmed by 6 bases and 1 base, with 9 bases remaining between them. CDR1 WNHNN and CDR2 SYGVQD come from the germline V gene (reference sequence). CDR3 sequence reads: CASSEQGNTEAFF. The CDR3 DNA is TGCGCCAGCAGCGAACAGGGGAACACTGAAGCTTTCTTT.

As regards this clone: One end of the junction does not line up with germline, which may come from a read error. CDR3 DNA: TGTGCCAGCAGCAAAGGACTAGCGGGAGATTGGAGGGTCTTC. This sequence encodes CASSKGLAGDWRVF. This rearrangement joins TRBV7-8 to TRBJ2-1, with TRBD2 matching 13 bases. CDR1 and CDR2 from the germline V gene are SGHVS and FQNEAQ. The CDR3 consists of 14 residues. The full variable domain, completed using reference TRBV7-8 and TRBJ2-1, is GAGVSQSPRYKVAKRGQDVALRCDPISGHVSLFWYQQALGQGPEFLTYFQNEAQLDKSGLPSDRFFAERPEGSVSTLKIQRTQQEDSAVYLCASSKGLAGDWRVFGPGTRLTVL.

The chain employs TRBV7-9 and TRBJ1-5, with D unclear. CDR1 and CDR2 from the germline V gene are SEHNR and FQNEAQ (reference sequence). This CDR3 is built from 16 residues. The V end lost 4 bases, the J end lost 9 bases, and 22 bases lay between the germline ends. The CDR3 loop reads CASSSGVGINRRPQHF. The CDR3, as DNA: TGTGCCAGCAGCTCCGGGGTGGGGATCAATAGGAGGCCCCAGCATTTT.

J is TRBJ2-7 and V is TRBV28; possibly TRBD1 for D (7 bases). The germline V and J ends were trimmed by 10 bases and 2 bases, with 18 bases remaining between them. Germline V gene data show CDR1 as MDHEN and CDR2 as SYDVKM. The CDR3 is 14 residues long. The CDR3 coding sequence is TGTGCCACCCGCCGACAGGGAGGACCCTACGAGCAGTACTTC. Residues: CATRRQGGPYEQYF.

This chain joins TRBV7-2 and TRBJ1-5, with D unresolved. Germline values: CDR1 SGHTA, CDR2 FQGNSA. This CDR3 has 13 amino acids. Trimming removed 7 bases at V and 5 bases at J, with 12 bases between. CDR3 coding DNA: TGTGCCAGCACCGAGCGAGGGTATCAGCCCCAGCATTTT. Translating gives CASTERGYQPQHF. Full variable domain (remainder filled in from reference TRBV7-2 and TRBJ1-5): GAGVSQSPSNKVTEKGKDVELRCDPISGHTALYWYRQSLGQGLEFLIYFQGNSAPDKSGLPSDRFSAERTGGSVSTLTIQRTQQEDSAVYLCASTERGYQPQHFGDGTRLSIL.

V usage is TRBV11-2 and J usage is TRBJ2-1, with a possible D match to TRBD2 (6 bases). In germline, CDR1 is SGHAT, CDR2 FQNNGV. The CDR3 sequence is 15 residues long. Deletions cut 0 bases from V and 2 bases from J, with 8 bases between. DNA for the CDR3: TGTGCCAGCAGCTTAGAGGGAGGCGCCTACAATGAGCAGTTCTTC. This codes for CASSLEGGAYNEQFF.

The chain links TRBV19 to TRBJ1-2; TRBD1 matches 9 bases. The germline V gene encodes CDR1 LNHDA and CDR2 SQIVND (reference sequence). The CDR3 consists of 16 residues. V trimming: 4 bases; J trimming: 4 bases; junction bases outside the gene matches: 10. In DNA, the CDR3 is TGTGCCAGTAGTACCAACCCGGGACAGGGAACCTATGGCTACACCTTC. It encodes CASSTNPGQGTYGYTF.

The chain links TRBV28 to TRBJ1-4; D gene uncertain. CDR1 and CDR2 (germline): MDHEN, SYDVKM. Trimming stripped 6 bases from V and 5 bases from J, with 10 bases between. This CDR3 contains 13 residues. CDR3 nucleotides: TGTGCCAGCAGAGGCGGTGTCAATGAAAAACTGTTTTTT. Translated, it gives CASRGGVNEKLFF. Complete variable domain (other parts from reference TRBV28 and TRBJ1-4): DVKVTQSSRYLVKRTGEKVFLECVQDMDHENMFWYRQDPGLGLRLIYFSYDVKMKEKGDIPEGYSVSREKKERFSLILESASTNQTSMYLCASRGGVNEKLFFGSGTQLSVL.

The rearrangement uses TRBV20-1 and TRBJ2-7, with 8 bases that match TRBD2. The V and J ends lost 5 bases and 9 bases, in that order; junction bases with no gene match: 6. This CDR3 contains 11 residues. Germline CDR1 is DFQATT and CDR2 is SNEGSKA (reference sequence). CDR3 sequence: CSAPGLARQYF. The CDR3 nucleotides read TGCAGTGCTCCTGGACTAGCTCGGCAGTACTTC.

This clone was seen just once. As DNA, the CDR3 is TGTGCCAGCAGCAGGGGTGGGGCCAACGTCCTGACTTTC. Its protein is CASSRGGANVLTF. This chain joins TRBV9 and TRBJ2-6; D might be TRBD1 (5 bases). The CDR3 totals 13 residues. Trimming took 4 bases from V and 3 from J, leaving 5 bases between them. Germline V gene data show CDR1 as SGDLS and CDR2 as YYNGEE.

This clone occurred a few times. The V call is TRBV7-9, the J call TRBJ2-7, with 8 bases lining up with TRBD1. CDR1 and CDR2 from the germline V gene are SEHNR and FQNEAQ (reference sequence). J lost 6 bases, V lost 5 bases, and 6 bases had no gene match. The CDR3 runs to 13 residues. DNA for the CDR3: TGTGCCAGCAGCACAACAGGGGGAAGCGAGCAGTACGTC. It is translated as CASSTTGGSEQYV.

This clone was seen only a few times. This sequence joins TRBV30 and TRBJ1-2; D ambiguous. V gave up 0 bases and J gave up 2 bases, with 7 bases separating them. Per the germline V gene, CDR1 is GTSNPN and CDR2 is SVGIG (reference sequence). The CDR3 sequence is 13 residues long. This chain's CDR3 is CAWSVLGNYGYTF. As DNA, the CDR3 is TGTGCCTGGAGTGTACTCGGGAACTATGGCTACACCTTC. Complete variable domain (other parts from reference TRBV30 and TRBJ1-2): SQTIHQWPATLVQPVGSPLSLECTVEGTSNPNLYWYRQAAGRGLQLLFYSVGIGQISSEVPQNLSASRPQDRQFILSSKKLLLSDSGFYLCAWSVLGNYGYTFGSGTRLTVV.

The chain uses TRBV15 and TRBJ2-4; 11 positions match TRBD1. The V segment lost 0 bases and the J segment 7 bases; nucleotides outside the gene matches: 2. This CDR3 region has 15 residues. Germline CDR1 and CDR2: LNHNV and YYDKDF (reference sequence). The chain's CDR3 is CATSRDWTGGNIQYF. The CDR3 DNA sequence: TGTGCCACCAGCAGAGACTGGACAGGGGGCAACATTCAGTACTTC.

This chain uses TRBV19 with TRBJ1-1, with a tentative D call TRBD1 (6 bases). The CDR3 spans 16 residues. The V end lost 7 bases, the J end lost 2 bases, and 20 bases lay between the germline ends. Germline values: CDR1 LNHDA, CDR2 SQIVND (reference sequence). The CDR3 DNA reads as TGTGCCAGTATTTTATATGAGGGGGAGCTCAACACTGAAGCTTTCTTT. The encoded protein is CASILYEGELNTEAFF.

The rearrangement joins TRBV18 to TRBJ1-2; 8 bases are shared with TRBD1. This CDR3 has 14 residues. The trim removed 2 bases at V and 3 bases at J, leaving 2 bases unmatched. Germline CDR1 reads KGHSH; CDR2 reads LQKENI. CDR3 loop: CASSPSGGHYGYTF. Written as DNA, the CDR3 is TGTGCCAGCTCACCATCAGGGGGCCACTATGGCTACACCTTC.

The chain couples TRBV24-1 to TRBJ2-5; 8 bases are a match to TRBD1. Trimming took 4 bases from V and 5 from J; bases not matched to a gene: 5. The CDR3 runs 14 residues. Germline V gives CDR1 KGHDR, CDR2 SFDVKD. The CDR3 spells CATSETRGRETQYF. In DNA, the CDR3 is TGTGCCACCAGTGAAACCAGGGGGCGGGAGACCCAGTACTTC.

J is TRBJ1-5 and V is TRBV19; unclear D gene. Germline V gives CDR1 LNHDA, CDR2 SQIVND (reference sequence). V gave up 5 bases and J gave up 1 base, with 15 bases separating them. This CDR3 is built from 16 residues. The CDR3 DNA reads TGTGCCAGTAGTGCCGGAGAGGGCTGGAGCAATCAGCCCCAGCATTTT. Translated, it gives CASSAGEGWSNQPQHF.

The V gene is TRBV7-9, the J gene TRBJ2-1, with D perhaps TRBD2 (6 bases). Trimming stripped 1 base from V and 1 base from J, with 11 bases between. The V gene's germline CDR1 is SEHNR and CDR2 FQNEAQ (reference sequence). The CDR3 spans 16 residues. CDR3 in DNA: TGTGCCAGCAGCTTAGGCGGGACCCTATCCTACAATGAGCAGTTCTTC. Translated, it gives CASSLGGTLSYNEQFF.

The chain uses TRBV5-8 and TRBJ1-6; D is perhaps TRBD1 (6 bases). Germline CDR1 and CDR2: SGHTS and YDEGEE. Trimming stripped 0 bases from V and 6 bases from J, with 10 bases between. The CDR3 has 15 residues. The CDR3 is CASSLAGTSNSPLHF. CDR3 nucleotides: TGTGCCAGCAGCTTGGCCGGGACATCTAATTCACCCCTCCACTTT. Full variable domain (missing parts from reference TRBV5-8 and TRBJ1-6): EAGVTQSPTHLIKTRGQQATLRCSPISGHTSVYWYQQALGLGLQFLLWYDEGEERNRGNFPPRFSGRQFPNYSSELNVNALELEDSALYLCASSLAGTSNSPLHFGNGTRLTVT.

This sequence joins TRBV24-1 and TRBJ2-1, with D possibly matching TRBD2 (6 bases). Germline V gives CDR1 KGHDR, CDR2 SFDVKD. The CDR3 is 16 amino acids. The V end lost 5 bases, the J end lost 0 bases, and 13 bases lay between the germline ends. The CDR3 reads CATSGGDGLSYNEQFF. Written as DNA, the CDR3 is TGTGCCACCAGTGGGGGGGACGGACTCTCCTACAATGAGCAGTTCTTC.

CDR3 protein: CASSINRQGVRGNQPQHF. In DNA, the CDR3 is TGTGCCAGTAGTATTAACCGACAGGGGGTAAGGGGCAATCAGCCCCAGCATTTT. The rearrangement links TRBV19 to TRBJ1-5; 9 bases map to TRBD1. Germline assignment: CDR1 LNHDA and CDR2 SQIVND (reference sequence). Losses at the gene ends were 3 bases for V and 2 bases for J; bases not matched to a gene: 11. This CDR3 is 18 amino acids long.